This is a list of T cell receptor beta chains from one sample in a study of beta chain features in type 1 diabetes. Produced via immunoSEQ multiplex PCR; TCRdb's table is partial and in-frame only. The table includes nearly 700,000 clones, around 15% detected once. The specimen was naive CD4+ T cells from blood. Receptor source: a man aged 18 to 30 with type 1 diabetes. Each CDR3 is given with its conserved first and last residue. D genes are given only for firm matches. Clone size appears in some rows only: once, few, many, or a class for an expanded clone.

CDR3nt | CDR3aa | j_gene | abundance | v_gene | d_gene
TGCAGCGTCGAACAGGGGGCGTGGGGCTACACCTTC | CSVEQGAWGYTF | TRBJ1-2 | . | TRBV29-1 | TRBD1
TGTGCCAGCAGTACAGGGGGCGGTCAGCCCCAGCATTTT | CASSTGGGQPQHF | TRBJ1-5 | few | TRBV2 | TRBD1
TGTGCCAGCAGCTTAGAAGGTCCGGCCGGGGAAGCTTTCTTT | CASSLEGPAGEAFF | TRBJ1-1 | few | TRBV7-9 | .
TGCGCCAGCAGCTTGGCCGGACAGGGCGTCGATGGCTACACCTTC | CASSLAGQGVDGYTF | TRBJ1-2 | . | TRBV5-1 | TRBD1
TGTGCCTGGAGTGCGGGACAACCCCAAGAGACCCAGTACTTC | CAWSAGQPQETQYF | TRBJ2-5 | few | TRBV30 | .
TGCAGCGTGGCTACGGGGGCGGTAGGTCAGCCCCAGCATTTT | CSVATGAVGQPQHF | TRBJ1-5 | . | TRBV29-1 | .
TGTGCCATCAGTGGTGGGCCAGAGGGGGCTGGAGAGCAGTACTTC | CAISGGPEGAGEQYF | TRBJ2-7 | . | TRBV10-3 | TRBD1
TGTGCCAGCAGCGTTAGCGGTTACACAGATACGCAGTATTTT | CASSVSGYTDTQYF | TRBJ2-3 | few | TRBV9 | .
TGCGCCAGCAGCAAATCCCTTAGGGAGACCCAGTACTTC | CASSKSLRETQYF | TRBJ2-5 | . | TRBV10-1 | .
TGCAGCGTCGCCCAGGGGGGGCAGGAAACTGAAGCTTTCTTT | CSVAQGGQETEAFF | TRBJ1-1 | . | TRBV29-1 | TRBD1
TGCGCCAGCAGCCTCTCGACTAGCGGGGGGCGTAGTGAGCAGTTCTTC | CASSLSTSGGRSEQFF | TRBJ2-1 | . | TRBV5-1 | TRBD2
TGTGCCTGGAGCACCCAGGGCGGGACTGAAGCTTTCTTT | CAWSTQGGTEAFF | TRBJ1-1 | few | TRBV30 | .
TGTGCCTGGGGCCGGGACAGGCTAACGAACACTGAAGCTTTCTTT | CAWGRDRLTNTEAFF | TRBJ1-1 | . | TRBV30 | TRBD1
TGTGCCACCAGCAGAGAAGGGGGCGGCTACGAGCAGTACTTC | CATSREGGGYEQYF | TRBJ2-7 | few | TRBV15 | TRBD1
TGTGCCAGCAGTTTATGGAATGAGCAGTTCTTC | CASSLWNEQFF | TRBJ2-1 | few | TRBV28 | .
TGTGCCACCAGCAGAGATCCACCCGAGGGGGGTTCACCCCTCCACTTT | CATSRDPPEGGSPLHF | TRBJ1-6 | few | TRBV15 | .
TGTGCCAGCAGCTTAGGACAGGGCGCCTATGGCTACACCTTC | CASSLGQGAYGYTF | TRBJ1-2 | . | TRBV7-2 | TRBD1
TGCGCCAGCAGCTTTGGGGGTGATGGCACTGAAGCTTTCTTT | CASSFGGDGTEAFF | TRBJ1-1 | . | TRBV5-1 | .
TGCGCCAGCAGCTTGACTACGGGACAGGGGAATGAAAAACTGTTTTTT | CASSLTTGQGNEKLFF | TRBJ1-4 | few | TRBV5-1 | TRBD1
TGTGCCAGCAGCTCAATAATTAGCGGGGGAGGAGATACGCAGTATTTT | CASSSIISGGGDTQYF | TRBJ2-3 | few | TRBV13 | TRBD2
TGTGCCAGCAGTACGACAGGTACTAGCAATCAGCCCCAGCATTTT | CASSTTGTSNQPQHF | TRBJ1-5 | . | TRBV6-5 | .
TGCAGCGTTCCCACAGGGGCTTCTCAAGAGACCCAGTACTTC | CSVPTGASQETQYF | TRBJ2-5 | . | TRBV29-1 | TRBD1
TGTGCCAGCAGCTTATTATGGCAGTTCTTC | CASSLLWQFF | TRBJ2-1 | few | TRBV13 | .
TGTGCCAGCAGCTTAGAGTGGGGACACGCTAAGACTGGGGCCAACGTCCTGACTTTC | CASSLEWGHAKTGANVLTF | TRBJ2-6 | few | TRBV7-9 | .
TGCAGTGCGAGCGGCCACACTGAAGCTTTCTTT | CSASGHTEAFF | TRBJ1-1 | few | TRBV20-1 | .
TGTGCCAGCAGTGAAGGGGACCGACTCCTCTATGGCTACACCTTC | CASSEGDRLLYGYTF | TRBJ1-2 | few | TRBV6-1 | .
TGTGCCACCAGCAGAGATCTAGCTGAAGCTTTCTTT | CATSRDLAEAFF | TRBJ1-1 | . | TRBV15 | .
TGTGCCATCAGTGACAGGGGGCTGACGGACTATGGCTACACCTTC | CAISDRGLTDYGYTF | TRBJ1-2 | few | TRBV10-3 | TRBD1
TGTGCCTGGAGAGACTTCTCTGGGGGTTCCCAAGAGACCCAGTACTTC | CAWRDFSGGSQETQYF | TRBJ2-5 | few | TRBV30 | .
TGTGCCAGCAGACAGGGGTTCGCACCCCTCCACTTT | CASRQGFAPLHF | TRBJ1-6 | few | TRBV6-1 | TRBD1
TGCGCCAGCAGCCAAGTCCTAGGGACAGGGGGCTTTGGGGCCAACGTCCTGACTTTC | CASSQVLGTGGFGANVLTF | TRBJ2-6 | few | TRBV4-1 | TRBD1
TGTGCCAGTAGTAGTACGGAGGCCGGAAGAGGGGAGCAGTACTTC | CASSSTEAGRGEQYF | TRBJ2-7 | . | TRBV19 | .
TGTGCCAGCAGTGAAGGACAGTATCAGCCCCAGCATTTT | CASSEGQYQPQHF | TRBJ1-5 | . | TRBV25-1 | .
TGTGCCAGCAGTGAAGAGGCAAGGTCGGGTCAGCCCCAGCATTTT | CASSEEARSGQPQHF | TRBJ1-5 | . | TRBV2 | .
TGTGCCAGTATAGGACAATACACTGAAGCTTTCTTT | CASIGQYTEAFF | TRBJ1-1 | . | TRBV19 | .
TGTGCCAGCAGCCTCCCTCTACAGCGAGGGCGACAAGAGACCCAGTACTTC | CASSLPLQRGRQETQYF | TRBJ2-5 | few | TRBV13 | .
TGCAGCGTCCGGACAGGAAATAATTCACCCCTCCACTTT | CSVRTGNNSPLHF | TRBJ1-6 | . | TRBV29-1 | TRBD1
TGTGCCAGCTTAGCGGGGGGCCAGACCGGCAATGAGCAGTTCTTC | CASLAGGQTGNEQFF | TRBJ2-1 | few | TRBV28 | TRBD2
TGCGCCAGCAGCGCCGGGACAGGGGAAACCTACGAGCAGTACTTC | CASSAGTGETYEQYF | TRBJ2-7 | . | TRBV5-1 | TRBD1
TGTGCCAGCAGTCTCGGGACTCTGAGTGAAGCTTTCTTT | CASSLGTLSEAFF | TRBJ1-1 | few | TRBV6-5 | .
TGCGCCAGCAGTGATGGGCAAAGCTCTGGGGCCAACGTCCTGACTTTC | CASSDGQSSGANVLTF | TRBJ2-6 | few | TRBV10-1 | .
TGTGCCAGCAGTCCAAGTCTAGCGCCTCAAGAGACCCAGTACTTC | CASSPSLAPQETQYF | TRBJ2-5 | few | TRBV11-2 | .